The following is a T cell receptor (beta chain) sequence with its context. This clone was seen just once. Its antigen is still unknown. The record has no base qualities; no much larger clone is one base away. The trial excluded patients who had a history of autoimmune disease or who were on systemic immunosuppression. Peripheral blood for TCR sequencing was drawn from every dose cohort at baseline, at cycle 4 day 1 and at cycle 7 day 1. Samples came from an open-label, multicenter, first-in-human phase I dose-escalation trial of ivuxolimab. Adults with locally advanced or metastatic head and neck squamous cell, hepatocellular, melanoma or renal cell carcinoma were enrolled in the trial. Before TCR sequencing, CD4+ and CD8+ T cells were separately sorted from peripheral blood. V and J are truncated by 0 bases and 0 bases respectively, leaving an intervening sequence of 10 bases. Reading the germline V gene gives CDR1 MGHRA and CDR2 YSYEKL. The CDR3 runs 16 amino acids, cysteine and phenylalanine included. The kept DNA is CDR3 alone, 48 bases in frame from the first base.

This entry belongs to a study of OX40 agonist ivuxolimab in advanced cancers. The study in broad terms: The costimulatory receptor OX40 (CD134) was targeted by ivuxolimab, a fully human IgG2 agonistic monoclonal antibody. Intravenous ivuxolimab was administered to patients every 2 weeks at six dose levels: 0.01, 0.1, 0.3, 1.5, 3 and 10 mg/kg. Patients were allowed to have had prior anti-PD-1, anti-PD-L1 or anti-CTLA-4 therapy, and 30% to 40% of the dose-escalation patients had previously received checkpoint inhibitors. Of the approximately 54 patients in dose escalation, some 19 had hepatocellular carcinoma, some 15 had melanoma, 9 had renal cell carcinoma and 9 had head and neck cancer. Peripheral TCRbeta sequencing aimed to test whether ivuxolimab altered TCR sequence diversity and caused clonal T-cell expansion. A male proportion of nearly 85% and a mean age of around 60 years, ranging from about 23 to 79, were recorded for the dose-escalation cohort. The paper covers the monotherapy dose-escalation part of the phase I ivuxolimab trial, which included N ≈ 50 patients. Partial responses were achieved by three dose-escalation patients, of whom one had hepatocellular carcinoma and two had cutaneous melanoma.

Overall study outcomes, separate from this receptor: Antigen specificity was not determined for the clonally expanded peripheral T cells. At doses of 0.1 to 3.0 mg/kg, clonal expansion of both CD4+ and CD8+ blood T cells was observed from baseline to week 6. In the 0.1-3.0 mg/kg groups, partial responders were among the patients with the lowest normalized peripheral clonal expansion, particularly in CD8+ T cells. After ivuxolimab, expanded clones were on average more numerous among CD8+ T cells than among CD4+ T cells. Low levels of normalized T-cell clonal expansion were also seen in some patients who did not respond.

For sequencing of the TCRbeta CDR3 region, genomic DNA was extracted from the sorted cells. The immunoSEQ Assay was used to sequence the TCRbeta CDR3 regions. TCRdb obtained this table from immuneACCESS and retained in-frame rearrangements with V and J assigned. These tables miss some clones; where compared with another copy, unresolved V genes account for less than half of the shortfall, and the remainder is unexplained. Recorded for this sample are under 45,000 clones; roughly 80% of them occurred a single time. The ten most abundant clones make up about a tenth of the sample. The chain was built from TRBV4-1 and TRBJ2-3; TRBD2 could be the D gene, as 5 bases match. The TCR was taken from an adult with an advanced solid tumor such as melanoma, head and neck, liver or kidney cancer. The source material was CD4+ or CD8+ T cells sorted from blood, sampled in a trial of the OX40 agonist ivuxolimab. The DNA sequence reads TGCGCCAGCAGCCAAGATTGGGGAGACAGCACAGATACGCAGTATTTT. Protein translation: CASSQDWGDSTDTQYF.